This T cell receptor (beta chain) was documented in a study of cytomegalovirus exposure and HLA in healthy donors. Notes on the study in general: Later analysis revealed greater clonal expansion in HLA-associated TCR beta chains than in equally common others. Reported findings show TCR beta sequences accurately forecast HLA-A and HLA-B alleles in most subjects. A later analysis revealed that TCR association rates differed between HLA loci, peaking at DRB1 and bottoming out at HLA-C. Sequencing artifact likely explains a cluster of highly shared sequence variants.

Trimming cost V 2 bases and J 4 bases, with 17 bases left between them. In germline, CDR1 is SGHVS, CDR2 FQNEAQ. The CDR3 sequence is 16 residues long. In the case of this clone: Antigen: not known.

It was with 60 Vbeta and 13 Jbeta primers that the PCR ran. The method was immunoSEQ multiplex PCR; TCRdb's version includes in-frame clones alone and lacks a portion of them. The sample has around 190,000 clones; more than 65% are singletons. Sequences were obtained from PBMCs. This TCR came from a woman between 50 and 59 years old in good health and CMV-seronegative. V usage is TRBV7-8 and J usage is TRBJ1-2, with D maybe TRBD1 (6 bases). The DNA of the CDR3 is TGTGCCAGCAGCTTAAAACTGACAGGTGATCTCTATGGCTACACCTTC. Translation gives CASSLKLTGDLYGYTF.